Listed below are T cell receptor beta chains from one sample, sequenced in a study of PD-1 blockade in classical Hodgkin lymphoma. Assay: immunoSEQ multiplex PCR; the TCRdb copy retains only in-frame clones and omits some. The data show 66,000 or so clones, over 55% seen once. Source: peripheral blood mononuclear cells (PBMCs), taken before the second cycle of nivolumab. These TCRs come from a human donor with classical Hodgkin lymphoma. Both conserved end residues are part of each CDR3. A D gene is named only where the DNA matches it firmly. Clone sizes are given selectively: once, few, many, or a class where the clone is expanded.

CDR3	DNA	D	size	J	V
CASSLAGRDGYTF	TGTGCCAGCAGCTTAGCAGGCAGGGACGGCTACACCTTC	.	.	TRBJ1-2	TRBV7-9
CASNPSGGDTQYF	TGTGCCAGCAACCCAAGCGGGGGGGATACGCAGTATTTT	TRBD2	.	TRBJ2-3	TRBV6-1
CAWSVLGGAFF	TGTGCCTGGAGTGTACTTGGTGGAGCTTTCTTT	.	.	TRBJ1-1	TRBV30
CASSFSGGGTGELFF	TGTGCCAGCAGCTTTTCAGGGGGCGGCACCGGGGAGCTGTTTTTT	TRBD1	.	TRBJ2-2	TRBV7-6
CASSLEGRSADTQYF	TGCGCCAGCAGCTTGGAGGGCAGGTCAGCAGATACGCAGTATTTT	.	.	TRBJ2-3	TRBV5-1
CASRSHLGQGARAFF	TGTGCCAGTCGCTCACACCTCGGACAGGGGGCAAGGGCTTTCTTT	TRBD1	.	TRBJ1-1	TRBV19
CASTAGAGGGTDTQYF	TGTGCCAGCACAGCAGGGGCGGGCGGGGGCACAGATACGCAGTATTTT	.	.	TRBJ2-3	TRBV2
CASSYDAVTGELFF	TGTGCCAGCAGTTACGATGCAGTCACCGGGGAGCTGTTTTTT	.	.	TRBJ2-2	TRBV6-5
CASSESISTDTQYF	TGTGCCAGCAGTGAATCCATCAGCACAGATACGCAGTATTTT	.	.	TRBJ2-3	TRBV6-1
CASTPYRQGGEKLFF	TGTGCCAGCACTCCATATCGGCAGGGGGGGGAAAAACTGTTTTTT	TRBD1	.	TRBJ1-4	TRBV28
CAWDRGGQTQYF	TGTGCCTGGGACAGGGGGGGACAGACCCAGTACTTC	TRBD1	.	TRBJ2-5	TRBV30
CASSLAGTAKTYNEQFF	TGTGCCAGCAGCTTAGCCGGGACAGCCAAAACTTACAATGAGCAGTTCTTC	TRBD1	.	TRBJ2-1	TRBV7-9
CASSLNAGTGNTEAFF	TGCGCCAGCAGCTTGAATGCCGGGACAGGGAACACTGAAGCTTTCTTT	TRBD1	once	TRBJ1-1	TRBV5-1
CASSQDGQRFNEQFF	TGCGCCAGCAGCCAAGATGGACAGAGGTTCAATGAGCAGTTCTTC	.	.	TRBJ2-1	TRBV4-1
CASSEATSGTSTDTQYF	TGTGCCAGCAGTGAAGCTACTAGCGGGACTAGCACAGATACGCAGTATTTT	TRBD2	once	TRBJ2-3	TRBV6-1
CASSQSREVDYEQYF	TGTGCCAGCAGCCAAAGTCGGGAGGTCGACTACGAGCAGTACTTC	TRBD2	.	TRBJ2-7	TRBV4-2
CASSRDRVNTEAFF	TGTGCCAGCAGCCGGGACAGGGTGAACACTGAAGCTTTCTTT	TRBD1	few	TRBJ1-1	TRBV6-5